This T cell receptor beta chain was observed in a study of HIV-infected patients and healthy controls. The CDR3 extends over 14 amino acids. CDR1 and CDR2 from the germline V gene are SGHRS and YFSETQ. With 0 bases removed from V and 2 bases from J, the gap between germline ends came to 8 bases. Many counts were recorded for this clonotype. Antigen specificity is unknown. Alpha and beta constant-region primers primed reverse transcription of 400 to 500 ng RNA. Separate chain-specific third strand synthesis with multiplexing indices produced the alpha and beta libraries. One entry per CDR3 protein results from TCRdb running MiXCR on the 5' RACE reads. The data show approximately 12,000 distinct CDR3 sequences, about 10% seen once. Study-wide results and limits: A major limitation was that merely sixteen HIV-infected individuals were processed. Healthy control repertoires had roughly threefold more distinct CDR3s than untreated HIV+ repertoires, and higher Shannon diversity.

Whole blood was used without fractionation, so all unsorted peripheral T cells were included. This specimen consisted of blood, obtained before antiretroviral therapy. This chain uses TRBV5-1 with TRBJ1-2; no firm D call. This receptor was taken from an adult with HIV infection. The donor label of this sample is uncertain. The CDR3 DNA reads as TGCGCCAGCAGCTTGGAAGGCAGCAACTATGGCTACACCTTC. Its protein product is CASSLEGSNYGYTF.